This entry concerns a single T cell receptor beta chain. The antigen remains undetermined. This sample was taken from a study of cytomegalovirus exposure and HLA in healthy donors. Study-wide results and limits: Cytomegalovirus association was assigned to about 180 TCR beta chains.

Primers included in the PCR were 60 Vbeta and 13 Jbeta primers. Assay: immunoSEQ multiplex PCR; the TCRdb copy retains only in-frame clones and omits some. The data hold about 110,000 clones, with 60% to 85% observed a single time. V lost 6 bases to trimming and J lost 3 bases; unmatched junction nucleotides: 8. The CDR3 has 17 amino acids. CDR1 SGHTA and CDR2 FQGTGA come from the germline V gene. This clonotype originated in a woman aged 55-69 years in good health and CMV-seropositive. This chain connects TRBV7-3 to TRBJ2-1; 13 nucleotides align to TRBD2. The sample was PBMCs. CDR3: CASSSHRTSGGYNEQFF. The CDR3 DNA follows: TGTGCCAGCAGTTCACATCGGACTAGCGGGGGCTACAATGAGCAGTTCTTC. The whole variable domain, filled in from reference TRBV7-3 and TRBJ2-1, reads GAGVSQTPSNKVTEKGKYVELRCDPISGHTALYWYRQSLGQGPEFLIYFQGTGAADDSGLPNDRFFAVRPEGSVSTLKIQRTERGDSAVYLCASSSHRTSGGYNEQFFGPGTRLTVL.